This is a list of T cell receptor beta chains from one sample in a study of CD8+CD57+ T cells in acquired aplastic anemia. TCRdb itself ran the reads through MiXCR, one entry per CDR3 protein. The sample lists 210,000 or so distinct CDR3 sequences; under 50% were seen once. The sequenced material came from sorted CD4+, CD8+, or CD8+CD57+ T cells (not recorded which) from PBMCs. Receptors were obtained from a human donor with aplastic anemia. CDR3s include the opening cysteine and the closing phenylalanine or tryptophan. The D gene is left open where the match is weak. Clone size appears in some rows only: once, few, many, or a class for an expanded clone.

v_call: TRBV10-3
clone_size: NA
j_call: TRBJ1-1
d_call: NA
cdr3_aa: CASRRSIGTEAFF
cdr3_nt: TGTGCCAGCAGGAGGAGTATAGGTACTGAAGCTTTCTTT

v_call: TRBV20-1
clone_size: NA
j_call: TRBJ1-4
d_call: TRBD1
cdr3_aa: CSARNPGQGSEKLFF
cdr3_nt: TGCAGTGCTAGAAACCCGGGACAGGGGAGTGAAAAACTGTTTTTT

v_call: TRBV9
clone_size: many
j_call: TRBJ2-1
d_call: NA
cdr3_aa: CASSVGPREVNEQFF
cdr3_nt: TGTGCCAGCAGCGTAGGCCCAAGGGAGGTCAATGAGCAGTTCTTC

v_call: TRBV2
clone_size: NA
j_call: TRBJ2-2
d_call: TRBD1
cdr3_aa: CASRDRGSTGELFF
cdr3_nt: TGTGCCAGCAGGGACAGGGGGAGCACCGGGGAGCTGTTTTTT

v_call: TRBV5-1
clone_size: many
j_call: TRBJ2-1
d_call: TRBD1
cdr3_aa: CASSLWTGPREQFF
cdr3_nt: TGCGCCAGCAGCTTGTGGACAGGGCCGCGAGAGCAGTTCTTC

v_call: TRBV4-1
clone_size: NA
j_call: TRBJ2-4
d_call: TRBD1
cdr3_aa: CASSQVGQGAKNIQYF
cdr3_nt: TGCGCCAGCAGCCAAGTGGGACAGGGGGCCAAAAACATTCAGTACTTC

v_call: TRBV20-1
clone_size: NA
j_call: TRBJ1-5
d_call: TRBD1
cdr3_aa: CSARSGGAGLYEHF
cdr3_nt: TGCAGTGCTCGGTCAGGGGGGGCAGGACTATACGAGCATTTT

v_call: TRBV25-1
clone_size: NA
j_call: TRBJ1-1
d_call: NA
cdr3_aa: CASRTLDTEAFF
cdr3_nt: TGTGCCAGCAGGACCCTGGACACTGAAGCTTTCTTT

v_call: TRBV4-1
clone_size: many
j_call: TRBJ2-7
d_call: TRBD2
cdr3_aa: CASSQDWGGEQYF
cdr3_nt: TGCGCCAGCAGCCAAGATTGGGGGGGCGAGCAGTACTTC

v_call: TRBV19
clone_size: few
j_call: TRBJ1-1
d_call: NA
cdr3_aa: CASSFRDKDNTEAFF
cdr3_nt: TGTGCCAGTAGTTTCAGGGATAAGGATAACACTGAAGCTTTCTTT

v_call: TRBV5-4
clone_size: NA
j_call: TRBJ2-7
d_call: TRBD2
cdr3_aa: CASSPGTSQVDEQYF
cdr3_nt: TGTGCCAGCAGCCCCGGGACTAGTCAGGTCGACGAGCAGTACTTC

v_call: TRBV19
clone_size: NA
j_call: TRBJ1-6
d_call: TRBD1
cdr3_aa: CATRQGGSPLHF
cdr3_nt: TGTGCCACTCGACAGGGGGGCTCACCCCTCCACTTT

v_call: TRBV9
clone_size: many
j_call: TRBJ2-1
d_call: NA
cdr3_aa: CASSVDKDQLTF
cdr3_nt: TGTGCCAGCAGCGTAGACAAGGACCAGCTTACTTTC

v_call: TRBV7-8
clone_size: NA
j_call: TRBJ2-1
d_call: NA
cdr3_aa: CASSTPGSTLSEQFF
cdr3_nt: TGTGCCAGCAGCACCCCGGGGTCTACCCTCTCAGAGCAGTTCTTC

v_call: TRBV20-1
clone_size: many
j_call: TRBJ2-3
d_call: TRBD2
cdr3_aa: CSVRNERGGTDTQYF
cdr3_nt: TGCAGTGTCAGGAACGAGCGGGGTGGCACAGATACGCAGTATTTT

v_call: TRBV12-3/TRBV12-4
clone_size: many
j_call: TRBJ2-7
d_call: TRBD2
cdr3_aa: CASSPRDYLREQYF
cdr3_nt: TGTGCCAGCAGCCCCCGGGACTACCTACGAGAGCAGTACTTC

v_call: TRBV19
clone_size: NA
j_call: TRBJ2-2
d_call: NA
cdr3_aa: CASSSESGAGELFF
cdr3_nt: TGTGCCAGTAGTTCAGAGTCGGGGGCCGGGGAGCTGTTTTTT

v_call: TRBV6-5
clone_size: NA
j_call: TRBJ2-5
d_call: NA
cdr3_aa: CASSDRGGKETQYF
cdr3_nt: TGTGCCAGCTCCGATAGGGGGGGGAAAGAGACCCAGTACTTC

v_call: TRBV19
clone_size: NA
j_call: TRBJ1-1
d_call: TRBD1
cdr3_aa: CASSIPDRAGTEAFF
cdr3_nt: TGTGCCAGTAGTATCCCCGACAGGGCGGGCACTGAAGCTTTCTTT

v_call: TRBV29-1
clone_size: NA
j_call: TRBJ1-1
d_call: NA
cdr3_aa: CSAGGQNTEAFF
cdr3_nt: TGCAGCGCCGGAGGACAGAACACTGAAGCTTTCTTT

v_call: TRBV19
clone_size: NA
j_call: TRBJ1-5
d_call: TRBD1
cdr3_aa: CASSQQGGDSNQPQHF
cdr3_nt: TGTGCCAGTAGTCAACAGGGGGGGGACAGCAATCAGCCCCAGCATTTT

v_call: TRBV6-1
clone_size: many
j_call: TRBJ1-1
d_call: NA
cdr3_aa: CASSEDVEAFF
cdr3_nt: TGTGCCAGCAGTGAAGACGTTGAAGCTTTCTTT

v_call: TRBV24-1
clone_size: NA
j_call: TRBJ2-1
d_call: TRBD1
cdr3_aa: CATGQGENEQFF
cdr3_nt: TGTGCCACCGGACAGGGTGAAAATGAGCAGTTCTTC

v_call: TRBV5-1
clone_size: many
j_call: TRBJ1-6
d_call: NA
cdr3_aa: CASSLDGIPLNSPLHF
cdr3_nt: TGCGCCAGCAGCTTGGACGGCATACCTTTAAATTCACCCCTCCACTTT